Listed below are T cell receptor beta chains from one sample, sequenced in a study of siplizumab effects on memory and regulatory T cells. Profiling relied on immunoSEQ multiplex PCR, and the TCRdb table lists in-frame clones only, not all of them. The sample includes over 100,000 clones, about 92% of them seen just once. The material sequenced was Tregs sorted from blood. Receptor source: a human donor in good health. Each CDR3 is given with its conserved first and last residue. D genes are given only for firm matches. Clone size appears in some rows only: once, few, many, or a class for an expanded clone.

TRBV6-5	.	once	TRBJ2-7	CASSGGSGQYF	TGTGCCAGCAGTGGGGGGTCCGGGCAGTACTTC
TRBV6-6	.	.	TRBJ1-1	CASSYRGTNTEAFF	TGTGCCAGCAGTTACCGTGGCACGAACACTGAAGCTTTCTTT
TRBV23-1	.	.	TRBJ1-4	CASSRKGSDRRTETNEKLFF	TGCGCCAGCAGCCGGAAAGGTTCAGACAGGCGTACCGAAACTAATGAAAAACTGTTTTTT
TRBV6-5	.	.	TRBJ1-1	CASSYTPHGGRSAFF	TGTGCCAGCAGTTACACGCCCCATGGGGGCAGGAGTGCTTTCTTT
TRBV19	TRBD1	.	TRBJ2-7	CASSTGQGPEQYF	TGTGCCAGTAGTACGGGACAGGGCCCCGAGCAGTACTTC
TRBV11-2	TRBD1	.	TRBJ2-7	CASSLAPPGQALYEQYF	TGTGCCAGCAGCTTAGCCCCTCCGGGACAGGCCCTCTACGAGCAGTACTTC
TRBV6-6	TRBD1	.	TRBJ1-1	CASSTGQGNTEAFF	TGTGCCAGCAGTACCGGACAGGGGAACACTGAAGCTTTCTTT
TRBV7-2	.	.	TRBJ1-6	CASSLGGPNSPLHF	TGTGCCAGCAGCTTAGGGGGGCCAAATTCACCCCTCCACTTT
TRBV6-1	.	.	TRBJ1-2	CASSRRDSTGGGYTF	TGTGCCAGCAGTCGTAGGGACTCCACAGGCGGTGGCTACACCTTC
TRBV2	.	.	TRBJ1-5	CASSVSPYSNQPQHF	TGTGCCAGCAGTGTCAGCCCGTATAGCAATCAGCCCCAGCATTTT
TRBV11-3	.	.	TRBJ1-1	CASSRGGAATEAFF	TGTGCCAGCAGCCGAGGGGGGGCCGCCACTGAAGCTTTCTTT
TRBV7-9	.	.	TRBJ2-3	CASSLASTDTQYF	TGTGCCAGCAGCTTAGCTAGCACAGATACGCAGTATTTT
TRBV7-2	.	.	TRBJ1-4	CASRGSVANEKLFF	TGTGCCAGCAGGGGTTCGGTAGCTAATGAAAAACTGTTTTTT
TRBV18	.	.	TRBJ2-2	CASSPWGDGLNTGELFF	TGTGCCAGCTCACCCTGGGGGGACGGCCTGAACACCGGGGAGCTGTTTTTT
TRBV5-8	TRBD1	.	TRBJ1-6	CASSLDWTGASPLHF	TGTGCCAGCAGCTTGGACTGGACAGGCGCGTCACCCCTCCACTTT
TRBV9	.	.	TRBJ2-7	CASSVGRGPYEQYF	TGTGCCAGCAGCGTAGGTAGGGGACCCTACGAGCAGTACTTC
TRBV5-1	TRBD1	.	TRBJ1-1	CASSSEGTGAFF	TGCGCCAGCAGCTCCGAAGGGACAGGAGCTTTCTTT
TRBV9	.	.	TRBJ2-1	CASKDSFGDEQFF	TGTGCCAGCAAGGATAGTTTCGGGGATGAGCAGTTCTTC
TRBV7-2	.	.	TRBJ1-2	CASSLARRDRGYTF	TGTGCCAGCAGCTTAGCCCGCCGTGATCGGGGCTACACCTTC
TRBV5-1	.	.	TRBJ2-7	CASSLGVVWNEQYF	TGCGCCAGCAGCTTGGGGGTAGTATGGAACGAGCAGTACTTC
TRBV11-2	TRBD1	.	TRBJ1-2	CASSLDRGRNGYTF	TGTGCCAGCAGCTTAGACAGGGGGCGTAACGGCTACACCTTC
TRBV5-1	.	.	TRBJ1-3	CASSRVGFRSGNTIYF	TGCGCCAGCAGCCGGGTGGGCTTCCGCTCTGGAAACACCATATATTTT
TRBV7-7	.	.	TRBJ2-1	CASSLAQGGGLKQFF	TGTGCCAGCAGCTTAGCGCAGGGAGGGGGCCTCAAGCAGTTCTTC
TRBV5-1	TRBD2	.	TRBJ2-7	CASSLSGGGSYEQYF	TGCGCCAGCAGCTTGTCGGGAGGGGGGTCCTACGAGCAGTACTTC
TRBV14	TRBD1	.	TRBJ2-5	CASSRRGKVETQYF	TGTGCCAGCAGCCGCAGGGGGAAGGTAGAGACCCAGTACTTC
TRBV5-1	TRBD2	.	TRBJ2-7	CASSFSGLAGGPDYEQYF	TGCGCCAGCAGCTTTTCCGGACTAGCGGGAGGGCCGGATTACGAGCAGTACTTC
TRBV5-1	.	.	TRBJ2-1	CASGVGASRNEQFF	TGCGCCAGTGGTGTTGGAGCATCACGCAATGAGCAGTTCTTC
TRBV19	.	.	TRBJ1-3	CASILSSGNTIYF	TGTGCCAGTATACTTTCCTCCGGGAACACCATATATTTT
TRBV5-5	.	.	TRBJ2-7	CASSLVGTSYEQYF	TGTGCCAGCAGCTTGGTTGGTACCTCCTACGAGCAGTACTTC
TRBV2	TRBD2	once	TRBJ2-2	CASSGRAGENTGELFF	TGTGCCAGCAGTGGGAGAGCGGGAGAGAACACCGGGGAGCTGTTTTTT
TRBV9	.	.	TRBJ1-3	CASSVVDLGNTIYF	TGTGCCAGCAGCGTAGTGGACCTTGGAAACACCATATATTTT
TRBV19	.	.	TRBJ1-1	CASSRRGDGTEAFF	TGTGCCAGTTCACGGAGAGGGGATGGAACTGAAGCTTTCTTT
TRBV29-1	TRBD2	.	TRBJ2-1	CSVPTSGGAMVDEQFF	TGCAGCGTTCCGACTAGCGGGGGGGCCATGGTGGATGAGCAGTTCTTC
TRBV11-2	.	.	TRBJ1-2	CASSFGLRGYTF	TGTGCCAGCAGCTTCGGACTGAGGGGCTACACCTTC
TRBV5-4	TRBD2	.	TRBJ2-7	CASSLRLAGGLDEQYF	TGTGCCAGCAGCTTGCGGCTAGCGGGGGGGCTCGACGAGCAGTACTTC
TRBV20-1	.	.	TRBJ1-2	CSAGIDGYTF	TGCAGTGCTGGGATAGATGGCTACACCTTC
TRBV5-1	.	.	TRBJ1-2	CASSLVDADYGYTF	TGCGCCAGCAGCTTGGTGGACGCCGACTATGGCTACACCTTC
TRBV4-2	.	.	TRBJ1-5	CASSQDWDQPQHF	TGTGCCAGCAGCCAAGATTGGGATCAGCCCCAGCATTTT
TRBV30	TRBD2	.	TRBJ2-3	CAWKFPSGGTDTQYF	TGTGCCTGGAAATTTCCTAGCGGGGGCACAGATACGCAGTATTTT
TRBV9	TRBD1	.	TRBJ1-2	CASSPRRQGEDGYTF	TGTGCCAGCAGCCCCCGAAGACAGGGAGAGGATGGCTACACCTTC
TRBV5-1	.	.	TRBJ1-6	CASSWDHSPLHF	TGCGCCAGCAGCTGGGACCATTCACCCCTCCACTTT
TRBV2	TRBD2	.	TRBJ2-1	CASSEGLAGGHGQFF	TGTGCCAGCAGTGAGGGACTAGCGGGGGGCCATGGACAGTTCTTC
TRBV5-4	TRBD2	.	TRBJ2-1	CASSLTAGRKEQFF	TGTGCCAGCAGCTTGACAGCGGGACGAAAAGAGCAGTTCTTC
TRBV18	.	.	TRBJ1-1	CASSVGEGSEAFF	TGTGCCAGCTCAGTGGGCGAGGGGTCAGAAGCTTTCTTT
TRBV7-9	.	.	TRBJ2-7	CASSSGTPYEQYF	TGTGCCAGCAGTTCCGGGACCCCCTACGAGCAGTACTTC
TRBV7-2	TRBD2	.	TRBJ2-2	CASSRAASGSWYTGELFF	TGTGCCAGCAGCCGAGCGGCTAGCGGGAGTTGGTACACCGGGGAGCTGTTTTTT
TRBV10-3	.	.	TRBJ2-3	CAISGIDTQYF	TGTGCCATCAGTGGAATAGATACGCAGTATTTT
TRBV5-1	.	.	TRBJ2-5	CASSRGGGFQETQYF	TGCGCCAGCAGCAGGGGTGGAGGGTTCCAAGAGACCCAGTACTTC
TRBV10-3	TRBD1	once	TRBJ2-2	CAISGGTGVIGELFF	TGTGCCATCAGTGGAGGGACAGGGGTGATCGGGGAGCTGTTTTTT
TRBV19	TRBD2	.	TRBJ2-2	CASSIPLAGVDTGELFF	TGTGCCAGTAGTATTCCGCTAGCGGGAGTGGACACCGGGGAGCTGTTTTTT
TRBV27	.	.	TRBJ2-7	CASSFQGSYEQYF	TGTGCCAGCAGTTTCCAGGGCAGTTACGAGCAGTACTTC
TRBV6-1	TRBD1	.	TRBJ1-2	CASSHTGGFYGYTF	TGTGCCAGCAGCCATACAGGGGGTTTTTATGGCTACACCTTC
TRBV5-1	TRBD2	.	TRBJ2-3	CASSDRDYRQYF	TGCGCCAGCAGCGATCGGGACTACAGGCAGTATTTT
TRBV5-1	TRBD2	.	TRBJ2-1	CASSPGTRGNEQFF	TGCGCCAGCAGCCCCGGGACTAGGGGCAATGAGCAGTTCTTC